This T cell receptor (beta chain) was obtained from a study of naive and memory T cell subsets. General study points: Naive and memory subsets had different power law exponents for TCR abundance. No ground truth validated the naive and memory repertoire findings.

V lost 1 base to trimming and J lost 8 bases, with 21 bases between them. From germline, CDR1 is SGHDN and CDR2 FVKESK. This CDR3 has 17 amino acids. This clonotype was recorded many times. Its antigen is unidentified. An equimolar mix of two oligonucleotides served as the beta constant-region primer for TRBC1 and TRBC2. Ligated cDNA was amplified by four rounds of PCR with nested alpha and beta constant-region primers and SP2. MiXCR, run by TCRdb on the UMI-ligation and nested PCR reads, gives a single entry per CDR3 protein. The sample has some 87,000 distinct CDR3 sequences; 7% are singletons. The sequence derives from a human donor in good health. The chain joins TRBV14 to TRBJ2-4; the D gene is possibly TRBD1 (6 bases). Input material: central memory CD4+ T cells from blood. This CDR3 reads CASSQGRVGQPNHIQYF. CDR3 nucleotide sequence: TGTGCCAGCAGCCAAGGTCGGGTTGGACAGCCGAACCACATTCAGTACTTC. Supplemented by reference TRBV14 and TRBJ2-4, the full variable domain reads EAGVTQFPSHSVIEKGQTVTLRCDPISGHDNLYWYRRVMGKEIKFLLHFVKESKQDESGMPNNRFLAERTGGTYSTLKVQPAELEDSGVYFCASSQGRVGQPNHIQYFGAGTRLSVL.